The clone carrying this T cell receptor (beta chain) was counted ten times or more. This record belongs to a study of T-cell reconstitution after alpha-beta-depleted transplantation in children. It was with unique molecular identifiers that the TCRbeta library was prepared. In TCRdb, the PCR reads were re-called with MiXCR into one record per CDR3 protein. The sample lists under 450,000 distinct CDR3 sequences, more than 10% occurring once. CDR3 size: 13 residues. Germline V gives CDR1 DFQATT, CDR2 SNEGSKA (reference sequence). Between the trimmed V and J ends, which lost 1 base and 2 bases, there was a span of 8 bases.

The chain carries TRBV20-1 and TRBJ2-5; D not certain. The starting material was PBMCs, obtained from the stem cell graft. This TCR derives from a human donor who donated a stem cell graft to a child with Fanconi anemia. CDR3 coding DNA: TGCAGTGCTAGAGCGGTGCCTCAAGAGACCCAGTACTTC. Translation: CSARAVPQETQYF.